These 18 T cell receptor beta chains were sequenced from one sample in a study of CD8+ T cells in alopecia areata (dated by TCRdb to the late 2010s). The library was made by the immunoSEQ multiplex PCR assay. RNA was extracted from all samples and reverse transcribed into cDNA as template for TCR sequencing. This is the immuneACCESS table as TCRdb keeps it, with only in-frame sequences that have V and J called. A part of the clones is gone; compared with another copy, unresolved V genes explain less than half, and the rest is unexplained. Recorded for this sample are around 100,000 clones; 70% to 80% of them occurred a single time. The ten largest clones take up roughly 17% of the sample. Reading the label with the study, this specimen's treatment or condition is: oral pan-JAK inhibitor, 5-10 mg twice daily. This sample comprised CD8+ T cells sorted from blood, obtained at roughly week 45, from a patient treated with tofacitinib. These receptors all come from a human donor with alopecia areata.

The V call is TRBV29-1, the J call TRBJ1-2; no reliable D call. The V end was cut by 4 bases, the J end by 13 bases, with 10 bases between. The CDR3 loop spans 9 amino acids. CDR1 is SQVTM and CDR2 is ANQGSEA in the germline V gene. This CDR3 reads CSVGGPATF. In DNA, the CDR3 is TGCAGCGTTGGAGGACCAGCCACCTTC.

This clone turned up a few times. The CDR3 nucleotides read TGTGCCAGCAGTGAAGTGGTTACTAGCTCCTACAATGAGCAGTTCTTC. Translating gives CASSEVVTSSYNEQFF. The gene calls are TRBV2 and TRBJ2-1; tentatively, D is TRBD2 (5 bases). V was trimmed by 1 base and J by 0 bases, leaving 10 bases between them. The CDR3 runs 16 residues. The germline gives CDR1 SNHLY, CDR2 FYNNEI.

V and J are TRBV7-9 and TRBJ1-6; D is perhaps TRBD1 (6 bases). From germline, CDR1 is SEHNR and CDR2 FQNEAQ (reference sequence). The CDR3 is 15 residues long. V lost 4 bases, J lost 9 bases, and 16 bases lay in between. The CDR3 reads CASSSAGELSSPLHF. CDR3 DNA sequence: TGTGCCAGCAGCTCCGCAGGGGAGCTTAGTTCACCCCTCCACTTT.

This clone was detected only a few times. This chain joins TRBV4-3 and TRBJ2-7; 7 bases fit TRBD1. Germline-derived CDR1 and CDR2 are LGHNA and YSLEER. Germline trimming cut 3 bases from V and 3 bases from J; bases unmatched to any gene: 8. This CDR3 comprises 15 residues. The CDR3 sequence is CASSQGTGTVYEQYF. The CDR3 coding sequence is TGCGCCAGCAGCCAGGGAACCGGGACAGTCTACGAGCAGTACTTC.

J is TRBJ2-7 and V is TRBV29-1, with TRBD1 matching 7 bases. Germline CDR1 and CDR2: SQVTM and ANQGSEA. The ends lost 4 bases at V and 4 bases at J; junction bases unmatched: 10. The CDR3 is 14 residues long. The CDR3 coding sequence is TGCAGCGTTGTCCAACAGGGGATGGCTTACGAGCAGTACTTC. Protein sequence: CSVVQQGMAYEQYF.

About this clone: Other DNA sequences from this sample encode an identical CDR3 as well. The chain couples TRBV5-1 to TRBJ1-1; D gene unclear. This CDR3 comprises 13 residues. Looked up from germline, CDR1 is SGHRS and CDR2 is YFSETQ. V gave up 2 bases and J gave up 1 base, with 6 bases separating them. DNA of the CDR3: TGCGCCAGCAGCTTCAGCGGGAACACTGAAGCTTTCTTT. Its protein product is CASSFSGNTEAFF.

The chain joins TRBV4-3 to TRBJ1-2; 9 bases are shared with TRBD1. This CDR3 spans 14 amino acids. In germline, CDR1 is LGHNA, CDR2 YSLEER. After removal of 0 bases from V and 6 bases from J, the junction contained 2 bases not matched to a gene. CDR3 sequence reads: CASSQDRTGDGYTF. DNA of the CDR3: TGCGCCAGCAGCCAAGATAGGACAGGGGATGGCTACACCTTC.

This clone appeared once. V usage is TRBV6-6 and J usage is TRBJ1-1, with TRBD1 matching 10 bases. J gave up 2 bases and V 6 bases, and 9 bases lay outside the gene matches. The germline V gene has CDR1 MNHNY and CDR2 SVGAGI (reference sequence). The CDR3 is 16 residues long. The CDR3 nucleotides read TGTGCCAGCAGAGGGGGACAGGGGCCCGGTAACACTGAAGCTTTCTTT. It translates to CASRGGQGPGNTEAFF.

Concerning this clone: At one of its ends the junction is not consistent with the germline gene, which may arise from a read error. This chain joins TRBV2 and TRBJ2-7; D possibly corresponds to TRBD1 (5 bases). CDR3 length: 11 amino acids. Germline CDR1 SNHLY, CDR2 FYNNEI. This CDR3 is CASKGSYELYF. The CDR3 DNA reads TGTGCCAGCAAGGGGTCCTACGAGCTGTACTTC. The full variable domain, completed using reference TRBV2 and TRBJ2-7, is EPEVTQTPSHQVTQMGQEVILRCVPISNHLYFYWYRQILGQKVEFLVSFYNNEISEKSEIFDDQFSVERPDGSNFTLKIRSTKLEDSAMYFCASKGSYELYFGPGTRLTVT.

The V gene is TRBV7-8, the J gene TRBJ1-5; unclear D gene. V dropped 1 base and J dropped 2 bases, with 6 bases sitting between them. The CDR3 loop spans 14 amino acids. CDR1 is SGHVS and CDR2 is FQNEAQ in the germline V gene. The CDR3 nucleotides read TGTGCCAGCAGCTTAGGGGGAGGCAATCAGCCCCAGCATTTT. It yields the protein CASSLGGGNQPQHF.

This clone was counted only a few times. The DNA of the CDR3 is TGTGCCAGCAGTGACCCCGGACAGGGTTTGTACGAGCAGTACTTC. Translation: CASSDPGQGLYEQYF. V usage is TRBV2 and J usage is TRBJ2-7, with TRBD1 matching 8 bases. With 3 bases clipped from V and 4 bases from J, the junction kept 8 bases outside the gene matches. In germline, CDR1 is SNHLY, CDR2 FYNNEI. The CDR3 runs 15 residues.

This rearrangement joins TRBV7-8 to TRBJ2-7; D remains ambiguous. This CDR3 comprises 16 residues. Germline CDR1 reads SGHVS; CDR2 reads FQNEAQ. Trimming cost V 1 base and J 3 bases, with 16 bases left between them. CDR3 in amino acids: CASSLGVRQINYEQYF. The DNA for the CDR3 is TGTGCCAGCAGCTTAGGTGTTCGGCAGATAAACTACGAGCAGTACTTC.

This clone came up once. At the DNA level, this CDR3 is encoded by other sequences in the same sample as well. This chain links TRBV4-1 with TRBJ1-5, with D possibly TRBD1 on 6 matching bases. CDR3 length: 15 amino acids. Germline V CDR1 and CDR2: MGHRA, YSYEKL. V dropped 0 bases and J dropped 4 bases, with 10 bases sitting between them. CDR3 in amino acids: CASSQDRTENQPQHF. DNA of the CDR3: TGCGCCAGCAGCCAAGATAGGACAGAGAATCAGCCCCAGCATTTT.

Comments on this clone: This sample includes further DNA sequences coding for the same CDR3. The chain uses TRBV18 and TRBJ2-5; unclear D gene. The germline gives CDR1 KGHSH, CDR2 LQKENI. This CDR3 is built from 12 residues. The V end lost 3 bases, the J end lost 4 bases, and 6 bases lay between the germline ends. The CDR3 coding sequence is TGTGCCAGCTCACCCCCGGGAGAGACCCAGTACTTC. Its protein product is CASSPPGETQYF.

The rearrangement links TRBV11-2 to TRBJ2-3; D not certain. Trimming cost V 5 bases and J 6 bases, with 9 bases left between them. Germline values: CDR1 SGHAT, CDR2 FQNNGV. CDR3 length: 12 residues. The CDR3 DNA is TGTGCCAGCAGCCCCCGAAGGGATACGCAGTATTTT. As protein: CASSPRRDTQYF.

This rearrangement joins TRBV30 to TRBJ2-1; no firm D call. In germline, CDR1 is GTSNPN, CDR2 SVGIG (reference sequence). The germline V and J ends were trimmed by 3 bases and 6 bases, with 12 bases remaining between them. The CDR3 has 13 amino acids. This CDR3 reads CAWSSAGGNEQFF. The CDR3 nucleotides read TGTGCCTGGAGCTCAGCAGGTGGCAATGAGCAGTTCTTC.

This clone was found a few times. The rearrangement links TRBV7-3 to TRBJ1-1; D is possibly TRBD1 (6 bases). CDR1 is SGHTA and CDR2 is FQGTGA in the germline V gene. The V end was cut by 2 bases, the J end by 4 bases, with 11 bases between. The length of the CDR3 is 14 residues. The DNA of the CDR3 is TGTGCCAGCAGCTTAGGCACAGGGTCCACTGAAGCTTTCTTT. Protein sequence: CASSLGTGSTEAFF.

The chain is built from TRBV7-6 and TRBJ2-7, with 9 bases lining up with TRBD1. This CDR3 contains 17 residues. V trimming: 1 base; J trimming: 2 bases; junction bases outside the gene matches: 9. Germline lookup yields CDR1 SGHVS and CDR2 FNYEAQ. The CDR3 spells CASSLGSVWDRAYEQYF. For the CDR3, the DNA is TGTGCCAGCAGCTTAGGTTCGGTATGGGACAGGGCCTACGAGCAGTACTTC. Filled out from reference TRBV7-6 and TRBJ2-7, the complete variable domain reads GAGVSQSPRYKVTKRGQDVALRCDPISGHVSLYWYRQALGQGPEFLTYFNYEAQQDKSGLPNDRFSAERPEGSISTLTIQRTEQRDSAMYRCASSLGSVWDRAYEQYFGPGTRLTVT.